These 16 T cell receptor beta chains were sequenced from one sample in a study of blood T cell repertoires in COVID-19. Libraries were prepared by immunoSEQ multiplex PCR; TCRdb keeps only in-frame clonotypes and omits some of them. Among around 200,000 clones, roughly 85% were seen once, and the ten largest hold less than 4.5%. Specimen: PBMCs or T cells enriched from blood (not recorded which). These receptor sequences come from a woman aged 40-49 years with acute COVID-19.

The rearrangement links TRBV7-9 to TRBJ1-3; TRBD1 agrees at 7 bases. This CDR3 is 15 amino acids long. Germline loops: CDR1 SEHNR, CDR2 FQNEAQ (reference sequence). Trimming removed 1 base from V and 2 bases from J; junction bases left unmatched: 2. The CDR3 loop reads CASSLDDRAGNTIYF. CDR3 sequence (DNA): TGTGCCAGCAGCTTAGACGACAGGGCTGGAAACACCATATATTTT.

The V and J genes are TRBV11-2 and TRBJ1-3, with 9 positions matching TRBD1. Germline trimming cut 1 base from V and 3 bases from J; bases unmatched to any gene: 13. This CDR3 contains 19 residues. Germline V CDR1 and CDR2: SGHAT, FQNNGV. The CDR3, as DNA: TGTGCCAGCAGCTTAGTGGTATTTGGGGACAGGGACGTTGGAAACACCATATATTTT. Translation: CASSLVVFGDRDVGNTIYF.

V gene TRBV4-2 combines with J gene TRBJ2-1, with 10 nucleotides matching TRBD2. CDR1 is LGHNA and CDR2 is YNFKEQ in the germline V gene. The length of the CDR3 is 17 residues. V was clipped by 1 base and J by 4 bases; unmatched bases: 7. CDR3 residues: CASSQVARTSGYNEQFF. CDR3 DNA: TGTGCCAGCAGCCAAGTGGCACGGACTAGCGGTTACAATGAGCAGTTCTTC.

This chain uses TRBV5-1 with TRBJ1-4; D might be TRBD1 (6 bases). With 4 bases removed from V and 7 bases from J, the gap between germline ends came to 23 bases. There are 17 residues in the CDR3. Germline V gene sequence: CDR1 SGHRS, CDR2 YFSETQ. CDR3 protein: CASSLSQGWNEFEKLFF. The CDR3 nucleotides read TGCGCCAGCAGCCTTTCACAGGGTTGGAATGAGTTTGAAAAACTGTTTTTT.

This clone was seen more than once but under ten times. This sequence joins TRBV2 and TRBJ1-2; 9 bases are a match to TRBD1. Germline CDR1 is SNHLY and CDR2 is FYNNEI. This CDR3 contains 16 residues. Germline trimming cut 5 bases from V and 5 bases from J; bases unmatched to any gene: 12. CDR3 amino acids: CASSRTGGAGEYGYTF. CDR3 DNA sequence: TGTGCCAGCAGTAGAACAGGGGGCGCGGGAGAATATGGCTACACCTTC.

The gene calls are TRBV6-5 and TRBJ1-4; 8 nucleotides line up with TRBD1. Unmatched junction bases numbered 7, after V lost 7 bases and J lost 3 bases. This CDR3 comprises 15 residues. Germline V gives CDR1 MNHEY, CDR2 SVGAGI. The chain's CDR3 is CASTTGVSANEKLFF. As DNA, the CDR3 is TGTGCCAGCACGACAGGGGTCTCAGCTAATGAAAAACTGTTTTTT.

The chain couples TRBV19 to TRBJ1-6; no definite D call. Trimming removed 9 bases at V and 3 bases at J, with 6 bases between. Germline CDR1 and CDR2: LNHDA and SQIVND (reference sequence). This CDR3 is 12 amino acids long. The chain's CDR3 is CASRDYNSPLHF. In nucleotides, the CDR3 is TGTGCCAGCCGGGACTATAATTCACCCCTCCACTTT.

The chain combines TRBV30 with TRBJ1-3, with a weak D call TRBD1 (5 bases). The CDR3 loop spans 16 amino acids. The V end was cut by 2 bases, the J end by 0 bases, with 14 bases between. In germline, CDR1 is GTSNPN, CDR2 SVGIG (reference sequence). The CDR3 protein is CAWSRSRRASGNTIYF. CDR3 DNA: TGTGCCTGGAGTAGAAGTCGCAGGGCCTCTGGAAACACCATATATTTT.

This clone is a singleton in its sample. The CDR3 spells CASSLVRGGAFF. As DNA, the CDR3 is TGTGCCAGCAGCTTAGTGAGAGGCGGAGCTTTCTTT. The chain combines TRBV7-9 with TRBJ1-1, with D unresolved. This CDR3 comprises 12 residues. The V and J ends lost 1 base and 10 bases respectively, with 10 bases between them. The V gene's germline CDR1 is SEHNR and CDR2 FQNEAQ (reference sequence).

The chain links TRBV3-1 (or the pseudogene TRBV3-2) to TRBJ1-2, with 7 positions matching TRBD1. The CDR3 contains 14 residues. Germline CDR1 LGHDT, CDR2 YNNKEL (reference sequence). The junction had 4 bases not matched to a gene; V was cut back by 4 bases and J by 2 bases. CDR3 DNA sequence: TGTGCCAGCAGCCTCGGGACAGCGAACTATGGCTACACCTTC. This encodes CASSLGTANYGYTF.

The rearrangement links TRBV29-1 to TRBJ2-7; 13 bases align to TRBD2. With V trimmed by 0 bases and J by 3 bases, 2 bases remained unmatched. This CDR3 has 15 amino acids. Per the germline V gene, CDR1 is SQVTM and CDR2 is ANQGSEA. The CDR3 reads CSVEDGTSGVYEQYF. The CDR3 DNA reads TGCAGCGTTGAAGACGGGACTAGCGGGGTCTACGAGCAGTACTTC.

V usage is TRBV5-1 and J usage is TRBJ2-7; 7 positions match TRBD1. The CDR3 consists of 15 residues. V was clipped by 4 bases and J by 3 bases; unmatched bases: 10. Germline V gene sequence: CDR1 SGHRS, CDR2 YFSETQ. The CDR3 region is CASSVGTVNVYEQYF. In DNA form, the CDR3 reads TGCGCCAGCAGCGTGGGGACAGTCAATGTCTACGAGCAGTACTTC.

The V call is TRBV6-5, the J call TRBJ2-1; 8 bases line up with TRBD1. The germline V gene encodes CDR1 MNHEY and CDR2 SVGAGI. Trimming took 0 bases from V and 4 from J; bases not matched to a gene: 5. This CDR3 spans 16 amino acids. The CDR3 protein is CASSYSWTGTYNEQFF. CDR3 DNA sequence: TGTGCCAGCAGTTACTCGTGGACAGGGACATACAATGAGCAGTTCTTC.

The rearrangement links TRBV14 to TRBJ1-1; a possible D gene is TRBD1 (6 bases). V lost 1 base and J lost 0, with 15 bases in between. This CDR3 contains 17 residues. In germline, CDR1 is SGHDN, CDR2 FVKESK. CDR3 in amino acids: CASSQVSTGNMNTEAFF. The CDR3 DNA follows: TGTGCCAGCAGCCAAGTATCGACAGGAAATATGAACACTGAAGCTTTCTTT.

The gene calls are TRBV7-8 and TRBJ2-1; D possibly corresponds to TRBD2 (7 bases). Germline V gene lookup returns CDR1 SGHVS and CDR2 FQNEAQ. The CDR3 consists of 15 residues. The ends were cut back, 7 bases at V and 3 bases at J, with 16 bases in the middle. The CDR3 reads CASTMGGAVYNEQFF. CDR3 DNA: TGTGCCAGCACCATGGGGGGGGCCGTCTACAATGAGCAGTTCTTC.

This clone has only one observation. Written as DNA, the CDR3 is TGTGCCAGCTCACCACCGGGGCAGTTGGCTAATTCACCCCTCCACTTT. This codes for CASSPPGQLANSPLHF. The chain recombines TRBV18 with TRBJ1-6, with a possible D match to TRBD1 (5 bases). Germline CDR1 reads KGHSH; CDR2 reads LQKENI. The V and J ends lost 0 bases and 6 bases respectively, with 12 bases between them. The CDR3 runs to 16 residues. The full variable domain, its missing parts supplied by reference TRBV18 and TRBJ1-6, is NAGVMQNPRHLVRRRGQEARLRCSPMKGHSHVYWYRQLPEEGLKFMVYLQKENIIDESGMPKERFSAEFPKEGPSILRIQQVVRGDSAAYFCASSPPGQLANSPLHFGNGTRLTVT.